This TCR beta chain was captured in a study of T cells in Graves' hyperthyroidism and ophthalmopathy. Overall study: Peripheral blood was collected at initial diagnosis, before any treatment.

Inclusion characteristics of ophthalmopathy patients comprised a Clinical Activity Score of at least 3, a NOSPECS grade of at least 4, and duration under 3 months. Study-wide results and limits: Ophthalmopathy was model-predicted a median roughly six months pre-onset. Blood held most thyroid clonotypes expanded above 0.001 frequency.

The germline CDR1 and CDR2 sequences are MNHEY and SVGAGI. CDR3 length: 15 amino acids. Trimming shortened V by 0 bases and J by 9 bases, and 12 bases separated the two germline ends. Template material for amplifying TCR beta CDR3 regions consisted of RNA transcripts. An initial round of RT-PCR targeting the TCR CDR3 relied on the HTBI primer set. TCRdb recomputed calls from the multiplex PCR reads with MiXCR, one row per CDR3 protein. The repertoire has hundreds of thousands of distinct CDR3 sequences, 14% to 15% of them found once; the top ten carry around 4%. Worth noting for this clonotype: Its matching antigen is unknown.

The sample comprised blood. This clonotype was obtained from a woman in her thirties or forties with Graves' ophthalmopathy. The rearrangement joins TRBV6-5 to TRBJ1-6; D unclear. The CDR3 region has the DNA TGTGCCAGCAGTTACTCGTTCGTCACTAGTTCACCCCTCCACTTT. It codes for CASSYSFVTSSPLHF.